The 2 T cell receptor beta chains in this list originate from one sample, sequenced in a study of blood T cell repertoires in COVID-19. Only in-frame clones appear in the TCRdb table, and some are missing; sequencing was by immunoSEQ multiplex PCR. This sample has more than 250,000 clones; about 89% occur once, and the top ten carry 5.3%. The sample comprised PBMCs or T cells enriched from blood (not recorded which). All receptors come from a woman aged 25 to 39 who had recovered from COVID-19.

V usage is TRBV7-6 and J usage is TRBJ2-1; TRBD2 matches at 7 bases. Trimming cost V 1 base and J 2 bases; bases outside gene matches: 11. This CDR3 region has 18 residues. CDR1 is SGHVS, CDR2 FNYEAQ, per germline. The chain's CDR3 is CASSLDGSSGSTYNEQFF. DNA for the CDR3: TGTGCCAGCAGCTTAGACGGCTCTAGCGGATCTACCTACAATGAGCAGTTCTTC.

This sequence joins TRBV30 and TRBJ2-3, with D hard to call. This CDR3 contains 12 residues. Trimming pared 3 bases from V and 10 bases from J, leaving 14 bases between. In germline, CDR1 is GTSNPN, CDR2 SVGIG (reference sequence). CDR3 in amino acids: CAWSAAVEAQYF. The CDR3 DNA reads as TGTGCCTGGAGCGCGGCGGTGGAAGCGCAGTATTTT.